This passage covers 30 T cell receptor beta chains from one sample sequenced in a study of CD8+ T cells in alopecia areata. Sample treatment: oral pan-JAK inhibitor, 5-10 mg twice daily. RNA, once extracted, was reverse transcribed into cDNA for use as the sequencing template. Measured with immunoSEQ multiplex PCR; TCRdb has only the in-frame clones, and not every one. The sample holds 100,000 or so clones, around 60% seen once. Specimen: CD8+ T cells sorted from blood, collected at approximately week 56, from a patient treated with tofacitinib. The receptors were gathered from a human donor with alopecia areata.

In its sample, this clone was seen once. The J gene is TRBJ2-5, the V gene TRBV2; no clear D gene. The CDR3 sequence is 11 residues long. The V and J ends lost 6 bases and 3 bases respectively, with 5 bases between them. Germline lookup yields CDR1 SNHLY and CDR2 FYNNEI. The CDR3 nucleotides read TGTGCCAGCAGATCCAAAGAGACCCAGTACTTC. This translates into CASRSKETQYF.

This clone was seen a few times. V gene TRBV7-9 combines with J gene TRBJ2-4, with 9 positions matching TRBD1. V shed 3 bases, J shed 8 bases, and the junction held 11 bases outside the gene matches. The CDR3 consists of 16 residues. Germline V gene sequence: CDR1 SEHNR, CDR2 FQNEAQ (reference sequence). The CDR3 reads CASSFKAGTGLDIQYF. The DNA for the CDR3 is TGTGCCAGCAGCTTCAAAGCCGGGACAGGGTTAGACATTCAGTACTTC.

The rearrangement uses TRBV14 and TRBJ2-5; the D call may be TRBD1 or TRBD2 (5 bases each). Germline V gene lookup returns CDR1 SGHDN and CDR2 FVKESK. The CDR3 totals 14 residues. V was clipped by 4 bases and J by 2 bases, with 11 bases between them. CDR3 DNA sequence: TGTGCCAGCAGCCTTACGGGGCTTCAAGAGACCCAGTACTTC. This sequence encodes CASSLTGLQETQYF.

This clone was counted only a few times. The chain combines TRBV7-9 with TRBJ2-2, with D unresolved. V was trimmed by 3 bases and J by 6 bases, leaving 2 bases between them. The CDR3 runs to 11 residues. Germline V gene data show CDR1 as SEHNR and CDR2 as FQNEAQ (reference sequence). Written as DNA, the CDR3 is TGTGCCAGCAGCTTCCCCGGGGAGCTGTTTTTT. Protein: CASSFPGELFF.

CDR3 amino acids: CASSYAGGGYNEQFF. CDR3 in DNA: TGTGCCAGCAGTTACGCAGGGGGGGGATACAATGAGCAGTTCTTC. The chain uses TRBV6-5 and TRBJ2-1; D tentatively reads TRBD1 or TRBD2 (7 bases each). Trimming removed 2 bases at V and 4 bases at J, with 12 bases between. CDR3 length: 15 residues. Germline CDR1 is MNHEY and CDR2 is SVGAGI.

This clone was detected only a few times. The chain combines TRBV6-4 with TRBJ1-1, with no clear D. V dropped 7 bases and J dropped 2 bases, with 17 bases sitting between them. CDR1 is MRHNA, CDR2 SNTAGT, per germline. The CDR3 consists of 15 residues. The CDR3 nucleotides are TGTGCCAGCACCCGAGGTACAGAACCAAACACTGAAGCTTTCTTT. Translation: CASTRGTEPNTEAFF.

The chain couples TRBV19 to TRBJ1-6; the match to TRBD1 covers 8 bases. Trimming removed 5 bases from V and 9 bases from J; junction bases left unmatched: 12. The CDR3 runs to 16 residues. The germline V gene encodes CDR1 LNHDA and CDR2 SQIVND (reference sequence). The CDR3, as DNA: TGTGCCAGTAGTGAGGGGACAGGCGGAAGGGGTTCACCCCTCCACTTT. This codes for CASSEGTGGRGSPLHF.

This rearrangement joins TRBV5-1 to TRBJ1-1; weak D call: TRBD1 (6 bases). This CDR3 contains 14 residues. Per the germline V gene, CDR1 is SGHRS and CDR2 is YFSETQ. Between the trimmed V and J ends, which lost 4 bases and 3 bases, there was a span of 13 bases. Written as DNA, the CDR3 is TGCGCCAGCAGCACCCGTCAGGGGTACACTGAAGCTTTCTTT. It is translated as CASSTRQGYTEAFF.

The table lists this clone with a few counts. The rearrangement uses TRBV29-1 and TRBJ2-5, with D possibly called TRBD1 or TRBD2 (5 bases each). The length of the CDR3 is 12 residues. Trimming cost V 4 bases and J 1 base, with 7 bases left between them. From germline, CDR1 is SQVTM and CDR2 ANQGSEA. The CDR3 region has the DNA TGCAGCGTTGGGGGGACCCAAGAGACCCAGTACTTC. As protein: CSVGGTQETQYF.

The chain couples TRBV5-6 to TRBJ1-4; tentatively, D is TRBD1 (6 bases). The germline gives CDR1 SGHDT, CDR2 YYEEEE. V shed 2 bases and J shed 4 bases, with 18 bases lying between them. The CDR3 consists of 17 residues. In nucleotides, the CDR3 is TGTGCCAGCAGCTTCCCTTCGTTGGGGGCTAATAATGAAAAACTGTTTTTT. Amino acids: CASSFPSLGANNEKLFF.

This clone was found a few times. The rearrangement joins TRBV13 to TRBJ1-1, with unresolved D. In germline, CDR1 is PRHDT, CDR2 FYEKMQ (reference sequence). V was clipped by 4 bases and J by 4 bases, with 25 bases between them. CDR3 length equals 18 residues. The CDR3 bases are TGTGCCAGCAGCTCCCGGGATCCGACGGGCAGGTGGATCACTGAAGCTTTCTTT. Its translation: CASSSRDPTGRWITEAFF. The whole variable domain, filled in from reference TRBV13 and TRBJ1-1, reads AAGVIQSPRHLIKEKRETATLKCYPIPRHDTVYWYQQGPGQDPQFLISFYEKMQSDKGSIPDRFSAQQFSDYHSELNMSSLELGDSALYFCASSSRDPTGRWITEAFFGQGTRLTVV.

The rearrangement links TRBV2 to TRBJ1-1, with TRBD1 matching over 9 bases. Germline values: CDR1 SNHLY, CDR2 FYNNEI. This CDR3 is 13 amino acids long. V gave up 6 bases and J gave up 5 bases; unmatched junction bases: 4. CDR3: CASSDRGATEAFF. In DNA form, the CDR3 reads TGTGCCAGCAGCGACAGGGGGGCAACTGAAGCTTTCTTT. The entire variable domain, with the rest obtained from reference TRBV2 and TRBJ1-1, is as follows: EPEVTQTPSHQVTQMGQEVILRCVPISNHLYFYWYRQILGQKVEFLVSFYNNEISEKSEIFDDQFSVERPDGSNFTLKIRSTKLEDSAMYFCASSDRGATEAFFGQGTRLTVV.

The chain is built from TRBV14 and TRBJ1-1, with no clear D. V lost 1 base, J lost 5 bases, and 14 bases lay in between. This CDR3 has 15 residues. The germline V gene encodes CDR1 SGHDN and CDR2 FVKESK. CDR3 nucleotide sequence: TGTGCCAGCAGCCAAGGAATTTACTCGAGGACTGAAGCTTTCTTT. Amino acids: CASSQGIYSRTEAFF.

The V gene is TRBV30, the J gene TRBJ2-3; 9 positions match TRBD2. The CDR3 is 16 residues long. J was trimmed by 5 bases and V by 3 bases; bases with no gene match: 12. Germline values: CDR1 GTSNPN, CDR2 SVGIG (reference sequence). CDR3 residues: CAWRPIAGAHRDTQYF. The CDR3 DNA reads as TGTGCCTGGAGACCCATAGCGGGGGCGCATAGAGATACGCAGTATTTT.

In its sample, this clone was seen a few times. The V call is TRBV10-3, the J call TRBJ1-1; possible D gene TRBD1, 5 bases. CDR3 size: 15 residues. Germline-derived CDR1 and CDR2 are ENHRY and SYGVKD. V lost 4 bases, J lost 5 bases, and 17 bases lay in between. CDR3 protein: CAISGQNTGRTEAFF. The CDR3 nucleotides read TGTGCCATCAGTGGACAAAACACAGGCAGAACTGAAGCTTTCTTT.

The J gene is TRBJ2-3, the V gene TRBV27, with TRBD2 matching over 10 bases. This CDR3 has 16 residues. J lost 3 bases, V lost 4 bases, and 7 bases had no gene match. Germline assignment: CDR1 MNHEY and CDR2 SMNVEV (reference sequence). The CDR3 here is CASSSSGGALTDTQYF. For the CDR3, the DNA is TGTGCCAGCAGTTCGAGCGGGGGGGCTCTTACAGATACGCAGTATTTT.

This clone occurred a few times. The sample has other DNA sequences that encode this CDR3 too. CDR3: CASSFRGSTGELFF. In DNA, the CDR3 is TGCGCCAGCAGCTTCAGGGGCAGCACCGGGGAGCTGTTTTTT. This rearrangement joins TRBV5-1 to TRBJ2-2; D is possibly TRBD1 (6 bases). The CDR3 extends over 14 amino acids. Germline values: CDR1 SGHRS, CDR2 YFSETQ. V was trimmed by 2 bases and J by 4 bases, leaving 9 bases between them.

This clone was observed a few times. This chain uses TRBV29-1 with TRBJ2-7; possibly TRBD1 for D (6 bases). There are 14 residues in the CDR3. V was cut by 6 bases and J by 3 bases, with 18 bases left in between. Germline V gives CDR1 SQVTM, CDR2 ANQGSEA. The CDR3 region has the DNA TGCAGCGTGACTGGGACACGCGATAACTACGAGCAGTACTTC. As protein: CSVTGTRDNYEQYF.

The gene calls are TRBV2 and TRBJ1-5; D might be TRBD1 (6 bases). From germline, CDR1 is SNHLY and CDR2 FYNNEI. There are 15 residues in the CDR3. The ends were cut back, 4 bases at V and 4 bases at J, with 14 bases in the middle. The CDR3 bases are TGTGCCAGCAGTGCCAGGGGCATTGGTAATCAGCCCCAGCATTTT. It specifies CASSARGIGNQPQHF. The full variable domain, rest sourced from reference TRBV2 and TRBJ1-5, is EPEVTQTPSHQVTQMGQEVILRCVPISNHLYFYWYRQILGQKVEFLVSFYNNEISEKSEIFDDQFSVERPDGSNFTLKIRSTKLEDSAMYFCASSARGIGNQPQHFGDGTRLSIL.

This chain links TRBV2 with TRBJ2-1; no reliable D call. The ends were cut back, 4 bases at V and 0 bases at J, with 10 bases in the middle. Per germline, CDR1 SNHLY and CDR2 FYNNEI. The CDR3 covers 15 residues. The CDR3 DNA follows: TGTGCCAGCAGTGGGCTCGCGAGCTCCTACAATGAGCAGTTCTTC. This gives the protein CASSGLASSYNEQFF.

This chain links TRBV7-9 with TRBJ2-5; 10 bases match TRBD2. V lost 4 bases, J lost 4 bases, and 9 bases stayed unmatched. This CDR3 has 16 residues. Germline assignment: CDR1 SEHNR and CDR2 FQNEAQ (reference sequence). The CDR3 spells CASSSTLAGGRETQYF. In nucleotides, the CDR3 is TGTGCCAGCAGCTCTACATTAGCGGGGGGCAGAGAGACCCAGTACTTC.

There are a few counts of this clone. V and J are TRBV29-1 and TRBJ1-1; D may be TRBD1 (5 bases). There are 11 residues in the CDR3. V dropped 3 bases and J dropped 8 bases, with 10 bases sitting between them. Germline CDR1 and CDR2: SQVTM and ANQGSEA. This chain's CDR3 is CSVEVGPEAFF. CDR3 nucleotide sequence: TGCAGCGTTGAGGTGGGACCCGAAGCTTTCTTT.

The rearrangement links TRBV30 to TRBJ2-5, with D uncertain. CDR1 is GTSNPN and CDR2 is SVGIG in the germline V gene (reference sequence). CDR3 length equals 12 residues. V dropped 3 bases and J dropped 5 bases, with 10 bases sitting between them. CDR3 residues: CAWSDDGETQYF. The CDR3 DNA reads as TGTGCCTGGAGCGACGACGGGGAGACCCAGTACTTC.

This chain joins TRBV7-6 and TRBJ1-5; D is possibly TRBD1 (5 bases). Germline V CDR1 and CDR2: SGHVS, FNYEAQ. CDR3 length: 15 residues. Trimming shortened V by 5 bases and J by 8 bases, and 19 bases separated the two germline ends. CDR3 sequence: CASSRILGLGEPQHF. Written as DNA, the CDR3 is TGTGCCAGCAGCAGAATCCTGGGTTTGGGGGAGCCCCAGCATTTT.

This clone turned up a few times. This rearrangement joins TRBV7-9 to TRBJ2-7; D is possibly TRBD2 (6 bases). CDR1 is SEHNR and CDR2 is FQNEAQ in the germline V gene (reference sequence). V lost 3 bases, J lost 1 base, and 13 bases lay in between. This CDR3 has 15 residues. The CDR3 DNA reads TGTGCCAGCAGCTTCCGGGACTGGGGTTCCTACGAGCAGTACTTC. It encodes CASSFRDWGSYEQYF.

This clone was observed a few times. This rearrangement joins TRBV29-1 to TRBJ2-5; TRBD1 matches 7 bases. The CDR3 has 13 amino acids. J gave up 3 bases and V 3 bases, and 4 bases lay outside the gene matches. Germline CDR1 reads SQVTM; CDR2 reads ANQGSEA. The CDR3: CSVDAGTEETQYF. As DNA, the CDR3 is TGCAGCGTTGACGCCGGGACAGAAGAGACCCAGTACTTC. Full variable domain (remainder filled in from reference TRBV29-1 and TRBJ2-5): SAVISQKPSRDICQRGTSLTIQCQVDSQVTMMFWYRQQPGQSLTLIATANQGSEATYESGFVIDKFPISRPNLTFSTLTVSNMSPEDSSIYLCSVDAGTEETQYFGPGTRLLVL.

The J gene is TRBJ2-7, the V gene TRBV14; D is possibly TRBD1 (5 bases). CDR1 is SGHDN, CDR2 FVKESK, per germline. Trimming cost V 3 bases and J 3 bases, with 6 bases left between them. The CDR3 contains 12 residues. CDR3 in amino acids: CASSHTGYEQYF. CDR3 bases: TGTGCCAGCAGCCATACAGGCTACGAGCAGTACTTC.

The genes are TRBV5-1 and TRBJ2-1, with D perhaps matching TRBD1 (6 bases). CDR3 length: 12 residues. V lost 5 bases, J lost 5 bases, and 8 bases lay in between. CDR1 and CDR2 from the germline V gene are SGHRS and YFSETQ. This CDR3 reads CASRRTDNEQFF. In DNA, the CDR3 is TGCGCCAGCAGGAGGACAGACAATGAGCAGTTCTTC.

The genes are TRBV25-1 and TRBJ1-1; 7 positions agree with TRBD1. Germline V gene sequence: CDR1 MGHDK, CDR2 SYGVNS. V lost 5 bases to trimming and J lost 5 bases; unmatched junction nucleotides: 8. The CDR3 consists of 14 residues. This chain's CDR3 is CASSPTQGWTEAFF. The CDR3 region has the DNA TGTGCCAGCAGTCCTACACAGGGGTGGACTGAAGCTTTCTTT.

The chain uses TRBV4-1 and TRBJ2-2; D may match TRBD1 or TRBD2 (5 bases each). Trimming cost V 0 bases and J 3 bases, with 8 bases left between them. Germline V gene lookup returns CDR1 MGHRA and CDR2 YSYEKL. CDR3 length equals 15 residues. CDR3 region: CASSQDEGHTGELFF. CDR3 nucleotides: TGCGCCAGCAGCCAAGACGAGGGGCACACCGGGGAGCTGTTTTTT.